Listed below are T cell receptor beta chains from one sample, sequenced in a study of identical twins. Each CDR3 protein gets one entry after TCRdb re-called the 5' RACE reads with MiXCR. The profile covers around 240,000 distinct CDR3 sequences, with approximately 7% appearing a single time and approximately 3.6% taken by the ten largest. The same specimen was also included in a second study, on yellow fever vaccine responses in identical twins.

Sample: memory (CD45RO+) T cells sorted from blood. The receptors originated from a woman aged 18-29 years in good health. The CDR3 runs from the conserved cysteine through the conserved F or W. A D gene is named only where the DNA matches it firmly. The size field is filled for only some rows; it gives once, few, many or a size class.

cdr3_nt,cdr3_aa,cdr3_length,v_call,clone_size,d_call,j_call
TGTGCCAGTAGTATTATGGGACAGGGAACCTACGGCTACACCTTC,CASSIMGQGTYGYTF,15,TRBV19,many,TRBD1,TRBJ1-2
TGTGCCAGCAGCCCCAAAACTAGCGGGGACCCTGCCTACAATGAGCAGTTCTTC,CASSPKTSGDPAYNEQFF,18,TRBV4-2,many,TRBD2,TRBJ2-1
TGTGCCAGCAGCCTAAGCGGGGCCAACACCGGGGAGCTGTTTTTT,CASSLSGANTGELFF,15,TRBV5-5,many,TRBD2,TRBJ2-2
TGTGCCACCAGTGTGAGGCGGGGGGCGGATAGAGGAGAGACCCAGTACTTC,CATSVRRGADRGETQYF,17,TRBV24-1,few,TRBD2,TRBJ2-5
TGCAGTGCTAGAGATTTGGCGGGAGGGCTTGGGAATGAGCAGTTCTTC,CSARDLAGGLGNEQFF,16,TRBV20-1,.,TRBD2,TRBJ2-1
TGTGCCAGCAGCCAAGTTTTACCTTTTGCGGGAGGCGTTATATCCTTC,CASSQVLPFAGGVISF,16,TRBV4-2,few,TRBD2,TRBJ2-1
TGTGCCAGCAGTGCCGTGGGTGAAAAACTGTTTTTT,CASSAVGEKLFF,12,TRBV25-1,few,.,TRBJ1-4
TGCGCCAGCAGACCCGGGACAGGGCACGAGCAGTACTTC,CASRPGTGHEQYF,13,TRBV5-1,many,TRBD1,TRBJ2-7
TGTGCCAGCAGCCCAGGACAGGGGAAGTACAATGAGCAGTTCTTC,CASSPGQGKYNEQFF,15,TRBV7-2,few,TRBD1,TRBJ2-1
TGTGCCAGCAGCATTGGAGGCCCAGATACGCAGTATTTT,CASSIGGPDTQYF,13,TRBV5-6,many,.,TRBJ2-3
TGCGCCAGCAGCTTTCTTGGGGGTCCCGGGGAGCTGTTTTTT,CASSFLGGPGELFF,14,TRBV5-1,few,.,TRBJ2-2
TGTGCCAGTAGTCGAACAGACCGCTCCTATAATTCACCCCTCCACTTT,CASSRTDRSYNSPLHF,16,TRBV19,.,.,TRBJ1-6
TGTGCCAGTAGTGACAGGGGACTTCGAGACGAGCAGTACTTC,CASSDRGLRDEQYF,14,TRBV19,few,TRBD1,TRBJ2-7
TGTGCCATCAGTGCCCCGCTGGAGGGCCAACGGGGGTACAATGAGCAGTTCTTC,CAISAPLEGQRGYNEQFF,18,TRBV10-3,.,.,TRBJ2-1
TGTGCCAGCAGTTACTCGCCAGGCCCAAACATTCAGTACTTC,CASSYSPGPNIQYF,14,TRBV6-2/TRBV6-3,few,.,TRBJ2-4
TGTGCCAGCAGCCCACGACAGGGGGCGGAGCAGTACTTC,CASSPRQGAEQYF,13,TRBV2,.,TRBD1,TRBJ2-7
TGTGCCAGCAGTTTATCGAGTGGACTAGCGGGAGGGCATAATGAGCAGTTCTTC,CASSLSSGLAGGHNEQFF,18,TRBV27,many,TRBD2,TRBJ2-1
TGTGCCAGCAGTTTATTGCGGGGGAAAAACAATGAGCAGTTCTTC,CASSLLRGKNNEQFF,15,TRBV12-3/TRBV12-4,.,TRBD2,TRBJ2-1
TGTGCCAGCAGCGCCGGGACTACTGGCACAGATACGCAGTATTTT,CASSAGTTGTDTQYF,15,TRBV7-9,few,TRBD2,TRBJ2-3
TGTGCCAGCAGCCCGGACAGGGTTGGTCTAAGTGAGCAGTTCTTC,CASSPDRVGLSEQFF,15,TRBV7-2,many,TRBD1,TRBJ2-1
TGCGCCAGCAGCCGAGCGGGGGGTGAGCAGTTCTTC,CASSRAGGEQFF,12,TRBV5-1,few,TRBD2,TRBJ2-1
TGCGCCAGCAGCCCCGGGGGAGATAATTCACCCCTCCACTTT,CASSPGGDNSPLHF,14,TRBV5-1,many,.,TRBJ1-6
TGCAGTGCCCACGCGAGACAAGAGACCCAGTACTTC,CSAHARQETQYF,12,TRBV20-1,few,.,TRBJ2-5
TGTGCCAGCAGCCCCGGACTAGCGAGGAATCGAGATACGCAGTATTTT,CASSPGLARNRDTQYF,16,TRBV12-3/TRBV12-4,many,TRBD2,TRBJ2-3
TGTGCCAGCAGCCAGGGGCCTGGCTCGGGCTATGGCTACACCTTC,CASSQGPGSGYGYTF,15,TRBV7-9,few,.,TRBJ1-2
TGTGCCAGCAGCCAAGGGGACGCGCGGGAGACCCAGTACTTC,CASSQGDARETQYF,14,TRBV3-1,.,.,TRBJ2-5
TGTGCCAGCAGCCAAGTACAGGGAGGGACCCAGTACTTC,CASSQVQGGTQYF,13,TRBV3-1,many,.,TRBJ2-5
TGTGCCAGCAGCGTAGGTGGGACAGGGACAGATACGCAGTATTTT,CASSVGGTGTDTQYF,15,TRBV7-8,.,TRBD1,TRBJ2-3
TGTGCCAGCAGCGGCCGGGACGGCCCGTACGAGCAGTACTTC,CASSGRDGPYEQYF,14,TRBV5-6,many,.,TRBJ2-7
TGTGCCAGCAGCTTGAGGGGATCCTACGAGCAGTACTTC,CASSLRGSYEQYF,13,TRBV7-9,many,.,TRBJ2-7
TGCAGCCCAGACCCCGGGACTCCGTGCTATGGCTACACCTTC,CSPDPGTPCYGYTF,14,TRBV29-1,many,.,TRBJ1-2
TGTGCCAGCAGTTCATCAGGGGTGAGATCCTACAATGAGCAGTTCTTC,CASSSSGVRSYNEQFF,16,TRBV27,many,.,TRBJ2-1
TGTGCCAGCAGTTTGAGGCAGGGAGTAGATACGCAGTATTTT,CASSLRQGVDTQYF,14,TRBV28,few,.,TRBJ2-3
TGTGCCAGCAGCCCGACCGGGACTAGTTATGATACGCAGTATTTT,CASSPTGTSYDTQYF,15,TRBV7-2,many,TRBD2,TRBJ2-3
TGTGCCAGCGGAAGACAGGGCGGGACTGAAGCTTTCTTT,CASGRQGGTEAFF,13,TRBV2,many,TRBD1,TRBJ1-1
TGTGCCAGCAGTTCCGGACTAGAAGCGACGGATGAGCAGTTCTTC,CASSSGLEATDEQFF,15,TRBV27,.,TRBD2,TRBJ2-1
TGTGCCAGCAGTTTACAGGATTCACCCCTCCACTTT,CASSLQDSPLHF,12,TRBV28,few,.,TRBJ1-6
TGTGCCACCAGCAGACAGGGTTTTGCAGATACGCAGTATTTT,CATSRQGFADTQYF,14,TRBV15,.,.,TRBJ2-3
TGCAGTGCTAGGAAGGTCGGGGTGGACACTGAAGCTTTCTTT,CSARKVGVDTEAFF,14,TRBV20-1,few,.,TRBJ1-1
TGTGCCAGCTCCCAAGCGGGAGTTGAGACCCAGTACTTC,CASSQAGVETQYF,13,TRBV7-8,few,TRBD2,TRBJ2-5
TGCAGTGCTATTACCTTTAGCGGGGGCGGCCTAAGCTCCTACAATGAGCAGTTCTTC,CSAITFSGGGLSSYNEQFF,19,TRBV20-1,many,TRBD2,TRBJ2-1
TGTGCCATCAGTAACGGGGAAAGTACAGATACGCAGTATTTT,CAISNGESTDTQYF,14,TRBV10-3,many,.,TRBJ2-3
TGTGCCATCGTCCCAGGGGGCCTCAGCAACACCGGGGAGCTGTTTTTT,CAIVPGGLSNTGELFF,16,TRBV5-6,.,TRBD1,TRBJ2-2